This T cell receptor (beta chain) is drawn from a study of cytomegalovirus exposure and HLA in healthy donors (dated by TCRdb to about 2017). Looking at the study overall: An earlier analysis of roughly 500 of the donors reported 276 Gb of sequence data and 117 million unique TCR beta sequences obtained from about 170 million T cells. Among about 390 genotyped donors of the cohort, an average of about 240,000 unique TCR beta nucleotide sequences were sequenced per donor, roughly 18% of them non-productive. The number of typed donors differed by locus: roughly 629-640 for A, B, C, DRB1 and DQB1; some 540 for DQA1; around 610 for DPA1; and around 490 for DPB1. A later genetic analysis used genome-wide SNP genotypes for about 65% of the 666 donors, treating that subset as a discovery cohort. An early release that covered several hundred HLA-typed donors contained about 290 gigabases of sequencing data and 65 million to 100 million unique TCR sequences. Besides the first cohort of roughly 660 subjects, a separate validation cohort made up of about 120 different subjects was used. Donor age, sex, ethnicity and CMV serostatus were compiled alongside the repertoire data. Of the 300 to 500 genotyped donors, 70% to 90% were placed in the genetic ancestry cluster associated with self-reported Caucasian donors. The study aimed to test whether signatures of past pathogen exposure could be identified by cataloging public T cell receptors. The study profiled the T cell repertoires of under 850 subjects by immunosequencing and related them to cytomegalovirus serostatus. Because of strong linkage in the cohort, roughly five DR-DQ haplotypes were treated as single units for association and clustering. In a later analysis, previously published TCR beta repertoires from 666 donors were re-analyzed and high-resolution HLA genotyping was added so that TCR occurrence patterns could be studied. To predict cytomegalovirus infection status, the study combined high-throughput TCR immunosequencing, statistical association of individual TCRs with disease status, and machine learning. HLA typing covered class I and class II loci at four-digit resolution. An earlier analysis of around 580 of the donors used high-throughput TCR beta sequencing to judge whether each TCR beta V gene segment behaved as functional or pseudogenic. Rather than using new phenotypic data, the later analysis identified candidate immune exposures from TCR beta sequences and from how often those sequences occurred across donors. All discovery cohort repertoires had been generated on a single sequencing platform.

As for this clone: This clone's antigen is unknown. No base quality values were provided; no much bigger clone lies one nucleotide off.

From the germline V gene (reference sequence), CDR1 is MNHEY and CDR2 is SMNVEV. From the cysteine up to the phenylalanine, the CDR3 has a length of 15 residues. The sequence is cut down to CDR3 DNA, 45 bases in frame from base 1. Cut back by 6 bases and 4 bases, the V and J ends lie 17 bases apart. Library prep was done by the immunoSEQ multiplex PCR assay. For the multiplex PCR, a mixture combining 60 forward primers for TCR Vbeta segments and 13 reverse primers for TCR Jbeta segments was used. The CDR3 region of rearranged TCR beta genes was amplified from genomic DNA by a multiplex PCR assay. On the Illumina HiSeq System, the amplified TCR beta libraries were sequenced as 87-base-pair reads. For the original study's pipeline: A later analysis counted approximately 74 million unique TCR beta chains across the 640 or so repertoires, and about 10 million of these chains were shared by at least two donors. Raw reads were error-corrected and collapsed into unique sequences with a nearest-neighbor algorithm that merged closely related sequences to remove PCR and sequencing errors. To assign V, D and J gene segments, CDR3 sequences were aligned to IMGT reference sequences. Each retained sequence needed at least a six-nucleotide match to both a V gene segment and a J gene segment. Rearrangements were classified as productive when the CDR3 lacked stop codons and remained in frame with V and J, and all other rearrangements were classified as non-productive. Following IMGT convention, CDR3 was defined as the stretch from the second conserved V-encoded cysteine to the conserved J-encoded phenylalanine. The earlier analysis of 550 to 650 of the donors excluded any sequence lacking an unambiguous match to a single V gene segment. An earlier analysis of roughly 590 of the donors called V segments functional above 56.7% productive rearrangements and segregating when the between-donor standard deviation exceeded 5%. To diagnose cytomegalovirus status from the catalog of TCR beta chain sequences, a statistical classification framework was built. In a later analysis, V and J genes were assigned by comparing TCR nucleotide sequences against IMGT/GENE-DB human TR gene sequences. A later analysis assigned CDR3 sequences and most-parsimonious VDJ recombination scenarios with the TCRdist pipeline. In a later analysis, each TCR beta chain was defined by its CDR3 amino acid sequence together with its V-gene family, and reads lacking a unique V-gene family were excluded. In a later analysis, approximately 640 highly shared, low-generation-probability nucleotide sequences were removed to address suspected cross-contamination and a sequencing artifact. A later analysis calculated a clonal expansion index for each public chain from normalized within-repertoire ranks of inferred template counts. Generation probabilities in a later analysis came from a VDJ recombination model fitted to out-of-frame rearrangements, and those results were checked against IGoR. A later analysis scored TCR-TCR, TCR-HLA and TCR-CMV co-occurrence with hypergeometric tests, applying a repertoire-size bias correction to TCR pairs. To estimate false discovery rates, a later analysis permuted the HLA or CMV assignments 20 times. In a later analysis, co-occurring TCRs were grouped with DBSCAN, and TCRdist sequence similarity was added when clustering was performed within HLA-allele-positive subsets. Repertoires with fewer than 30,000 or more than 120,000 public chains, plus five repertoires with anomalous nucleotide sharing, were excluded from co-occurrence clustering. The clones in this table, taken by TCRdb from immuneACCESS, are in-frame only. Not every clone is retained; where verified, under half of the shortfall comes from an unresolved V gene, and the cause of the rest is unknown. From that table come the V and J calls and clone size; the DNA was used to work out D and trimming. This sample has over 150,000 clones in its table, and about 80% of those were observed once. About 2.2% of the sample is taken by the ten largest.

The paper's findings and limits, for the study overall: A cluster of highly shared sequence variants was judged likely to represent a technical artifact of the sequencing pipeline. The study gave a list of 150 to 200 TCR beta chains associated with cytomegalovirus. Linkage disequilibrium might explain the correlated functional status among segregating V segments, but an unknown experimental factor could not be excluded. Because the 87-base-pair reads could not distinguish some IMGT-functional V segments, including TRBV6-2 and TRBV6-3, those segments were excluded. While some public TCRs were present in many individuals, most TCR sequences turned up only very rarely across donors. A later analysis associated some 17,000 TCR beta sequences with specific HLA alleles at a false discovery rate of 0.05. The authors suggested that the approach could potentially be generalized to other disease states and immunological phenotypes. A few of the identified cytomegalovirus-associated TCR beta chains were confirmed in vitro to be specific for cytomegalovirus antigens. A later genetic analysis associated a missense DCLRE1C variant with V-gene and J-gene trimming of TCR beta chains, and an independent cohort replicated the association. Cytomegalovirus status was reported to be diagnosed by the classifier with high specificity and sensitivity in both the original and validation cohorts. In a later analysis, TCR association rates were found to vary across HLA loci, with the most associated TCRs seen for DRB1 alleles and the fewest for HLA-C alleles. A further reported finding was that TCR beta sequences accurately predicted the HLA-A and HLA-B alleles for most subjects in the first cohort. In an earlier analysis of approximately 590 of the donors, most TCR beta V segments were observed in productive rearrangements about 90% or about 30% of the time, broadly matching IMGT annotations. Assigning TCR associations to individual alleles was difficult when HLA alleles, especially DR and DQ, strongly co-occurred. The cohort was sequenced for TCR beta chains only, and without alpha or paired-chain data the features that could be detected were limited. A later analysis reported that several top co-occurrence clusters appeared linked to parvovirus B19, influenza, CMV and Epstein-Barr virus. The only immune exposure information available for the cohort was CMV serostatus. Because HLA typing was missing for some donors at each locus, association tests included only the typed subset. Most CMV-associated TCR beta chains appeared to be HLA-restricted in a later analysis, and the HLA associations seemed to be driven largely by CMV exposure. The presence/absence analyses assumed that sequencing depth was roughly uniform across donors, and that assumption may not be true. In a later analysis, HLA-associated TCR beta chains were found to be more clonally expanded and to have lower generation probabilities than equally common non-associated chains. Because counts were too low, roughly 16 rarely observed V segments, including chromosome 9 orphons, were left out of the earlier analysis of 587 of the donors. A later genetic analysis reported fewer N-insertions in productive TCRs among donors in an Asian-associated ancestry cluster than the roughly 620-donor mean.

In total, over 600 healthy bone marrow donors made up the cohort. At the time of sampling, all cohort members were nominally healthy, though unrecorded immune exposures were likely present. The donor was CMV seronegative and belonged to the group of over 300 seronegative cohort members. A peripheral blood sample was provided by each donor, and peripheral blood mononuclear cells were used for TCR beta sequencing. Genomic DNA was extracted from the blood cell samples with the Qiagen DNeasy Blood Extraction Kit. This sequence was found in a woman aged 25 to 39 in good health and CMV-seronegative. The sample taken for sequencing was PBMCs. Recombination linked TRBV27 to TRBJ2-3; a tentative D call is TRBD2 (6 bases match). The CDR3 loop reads CASRPGLSPADTQYF. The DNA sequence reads TGTGCCAGCAGGCCGGGACTCTCACCTGCAGATACGCAGTATTTT.